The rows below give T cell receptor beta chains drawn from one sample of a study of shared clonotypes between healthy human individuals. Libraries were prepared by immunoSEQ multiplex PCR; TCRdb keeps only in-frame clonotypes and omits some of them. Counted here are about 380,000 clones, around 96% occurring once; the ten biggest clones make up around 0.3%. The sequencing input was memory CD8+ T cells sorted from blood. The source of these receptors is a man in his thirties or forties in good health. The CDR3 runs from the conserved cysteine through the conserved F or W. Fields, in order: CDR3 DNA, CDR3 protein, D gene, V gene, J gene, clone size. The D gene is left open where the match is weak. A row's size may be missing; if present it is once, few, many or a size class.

TGTGCCAGCAGTTACGTCGGGTCTGGGGCCAACGTCCTGACTTTC	CASSYVGSGANVLTF	.	TRBV6-5	TRBJ2-6	.
TGTGCCAGCAGCTTAGTTGGAACCTACTCTGGAAACACCATATATTTT	CASSLVGTYSGNTIYF	.	TRBV7-2	TRBJ1-3	.
TGTGCCAGCACGGTGAACACTGAAGCTTTCTTT	CASTVNTEAFF	.	TRBV28	TRBJ1-1	.
TGCGCCAGCAGCTTATCCTACAATGAGCAGTTCTTC	CASSLSYNEQFF	.	TRBV5-1	TRBJ2-1	.
TGTGCCAGCAGCTTGTTACACCAAGAGACCCAGTACTTC	CASSLLHQETQYF	.	TRBV5-6	TRBJ2-5	.
TGTGCCAGCACCATAAGAGCCCCGGGACTAGCGGGAGACAATGAGCAGTTCTTC	CASTIRAPGLAGDNEQFF	TRBD2	TRBV27	TRBJ2-1	.
TGTGCCAGCAGCAGGACAGGCCATGAAGCTTTCTTT	CASSRTGHEAFF	TRBD1	TRBV5-4	TRBJ1-1	.
TGTGCCAGCAGCTTAGGACAGCCCCTCGCTGGGGCCAACGTCCTGACTTTC	CASSLGQPLAGANVLTF	.	TRBV7-9	TRBJ2-6	.
TGCGCCAGCAGCTTGGGGACAGGGGGAAATCAGCCCCAGCATTTT	CASSLGTGGNQPQHF	TRBD1	TRBV5-1	TRBJ1-5	.
TGTGCCAGCTCACCTATCATCATCGGAGGGGGGGAAGCTTTCTTT	CASSPIIIGGGEAFF	.	TRBV18	TRBJ1-1	.
TGTGCCATCAGTGATTACTCGTTCGAGCAGTACTTC	CAISDYSFEQYF	.	TRBV10-3	TRBJ2-7	.
TGCGCCAGCAGCCAAGTGTCAGGGCGGCCTACCACAGATACGCAGTATTTT	CASSQVSGRPTTDTQYF	.	TRBV4-1	TRBJ2-3	.
TGTGCCAGCAGCTTCCGCCCCTCTAGCGGGAGGGCCACAGATACGCAGTATTTT	CASSFRPSSGRATDTQYF	TRBD2	TRBV11-2	TRBJ2-3	.
TGTGCCAGCAGCGTAGTTGGGGGGAACAATGAGCAGTTCTTC	CASSVVGGNNEQFF	.	TRBV9	TRBJ2-1	.
TGTGCCAGTAATCCAGACAGGGGGCGGAATCAGCCCCAGCATTTT	CASNPDRGRNQPQHF	TRBD1	TRBV19	TRBJ1-5	.
TGTGCCAGCAGCGAGGCGCCGTTTCTGTACACCGGGGAGCTGTTTTTT	CASSEAPFLYTGELFF	.	TRBV7-9	TRBJ2-2	.
TGTGCCAGCAGTTACTCTCAGGGGACCTATGGCTACACCTTC	CASSYSQGTYGYTF	.	TRBV6-5	TRBJ1-2	.
TGTGCCAGCAGCTCTCCGACAGGGAGGGTCGGGGAGCTGTTTTTT	CASSSPTGRVGELFF	.	TRBV13	TRBJ2-2	once
TGTGCCAGCAGTGAAGGGCCGGGCGGGACAGGAGCCCTAGCCAAAAACATTCAGTACTTC	CASSEGPGGTGALAKNIQYF	TRBD1	TRBV6-1	TRBJ2-4	.
TGCGCCAGCAGCCTAAGACAGGGGGCCGGCGAGCAGTACTTC	CASSLRQGAGEQYF	TRBD1	TRBV5-1	TRBJ2-7	.
TGTGCCAGCAGAGACAGGGCCAAAAACATTCAGTACTTC	CASRDRAKNIQYF	.	TRBV28	TRBJ2-4	.
TGTGCCAGGGTTTGGAGAGGACACTATGGCTACACCTTC	CARVWRGHYGYTF	.	TRBV21-1	TRBJ1-2	.
TGCACCAGCAGCCAACCACCTAGGGGTCGGTACATTCAGTACTTC	CTSSQPPRGRYIQYF	.	TRBV1	TRBJ2-4	.
TGTGCCAGCAGCCCGACCCCGAGGGGGCAAGAGACCCAGTACTTC	CASSPTPRGQETQYF	.	TRBV28	TRBJ2-5	.
TGTGCCAGTAGTATAGTGTTTGAGGGCGGTGGGGCCAACGTCCTGACTTTC	CASSIVFEGGGANVLTF	.	TRBV19	TRBJ2-6	.
TGTGCCAGCAGCCCTGGAGAAGAGGCTTCGAACACTGAAGCTTTCTTT	CASSPGEEASNTEAFF	.	TRBV7-9	TRBJ1-1	once
TGTGCCAGCAGCTTAGCGGGCGGGGAAGGGACCCAGTACTTC	CASSLAGGEGTQYF	.	TRBV7-9	TRBJ2-5	.
TGTGCCAGCAGTTTACTCGCCGGGACCCCGACAGATACGCAGTATTTT	CASSLLAGTPTDTQYF	.	TRBV27	TRBJ2-3	.
TGTGCCAGCAGCTTGTGGACTAGCGGGAATGAGCAGTTCTTC	CASSLWTSGNEQFF	TRBD2	TRBV7-2	TRBJ2-1	.